The source of this T cell receptor (beta chain) is a study of blood T cell repertoires in COVID-19 (dated by TCRdb to 2018 to 2020). A note on the overall study: Samples from collaborators originated in the United States, Italy and Spain and spanned both the acute and convalescent phases of COVID-19. The prospective study material was composed of cDNA or gDNA derived from T cells, B-cell-depleted T cells, or PBMCs. The dataset comprised deeply sampled blood TCRbeta repertoires from subjects exposed to, actively infected with, or recovered from COVID-19. The repertoires were made available in a free public database intended to serve as a resource for research on the immune response to SARS-CoV-2. Samples were obtained from the ongoing ImmuneRACE study (first 160 participants) and from about 1,300 subjects provided by 6 global collaborators. Sample metadata almost always included a de-identified subject ID, COVID-19 status, age in years and sex. Where available, HLA class I and class II types were obtained from metadata supplied by the sample provider rather than from assay-based typing. Overall study outcomes, separate from this receptor: How much clinical and demographic metadata was included differed by source and by participant, and the metadata was provided uncurated.

TCRbeta CDR3 regions were amplified from genomic DNA by means of the immunoSEQ Assay, a bias-controlled multiplex PCR. The original pipeline was this. Nucleated cell counts per sample were estimated from amplification of reference gene primers within the assay. To quantify the absolute abundance of each unique TCRbeta CDR3 rearrangement, sequence reads were collapsed and filtered. For each sample, productive Simpson clonality was calculated as the square root of Simpson's diversity index across productive rearrangements. TCRdb re-hosts the immuneACCESS table, in-frame sequences only. Its copies lack some clones; in the studies checked, an unresolved V gene accounts for under half of them, and the cause for the rest is not known. V and J calls and clone size are as listed in that table; D and trimming were resolved from the DNA. The sample data list about 130,000 clones, and about 89% of these were observed just once. The ten largest clones take up over 10% of the sample.

For this chain, trimming is 1 base at the V end and 4 bases at the J end, and the number of junction bases without a gene match is 6. The CDR3 numbers 16 residues from cysteine through phenylalanine. Of the read, only the CDR3 DNA is kept; its 48 bases are in frame from base 1. Per the germline V gene, SGHRS is the CDR1 and YFSETQ is the CDR2. Of note for this clone: Its antigen target is currently unknown. No base-level quality is on record; no much larger clone is a single base apart.

In Seattle, one collaborating source enrolled patients while the infection was active and tracked those patients longitudinally over the course of disease. Each collaborating institution followed its own protocols to collect whole blood in K2EDTA tubes. Collaborator samples were shipped for TCRbeta analysis as frozen whole blood, isolated PBMCs, or DNA extracted from either sample type. The rearrangement joined TRBV5-1 to TRBJ2-1, with 9 junctional bases fitting TRBD2. Sequencing input: peripheral blood. The source is a woman between 65 and 79 years old with COVID-19, enrolled during active disease. DNA sequence: TGCGCCAGCAGCTTGAGTACGCTAGCGGGGTACAATGAGCAGTTCTTC. Its protein is CASSLSTLAGYNEQFF.